These T cell receptor beta chains were read from a single sample in a study of blood T cell repertoires in COVID-19. Only in-frame clones appear in the TCRdb table, and some are missing; sequencing was by immunoSEQ multiplex PCR. The sample has a few hundred thousand clones, roughly 90% seen once. Sequenced input: peripheral blood. These receptors all come from a woman aged 45 to 65 with acute or convalescent COVID-19. Both conserved end residues are part of each CDR3. D genes are given only for firm matches. A clone size is listed for some rows: how often the clone was seen (once, few, many), or a class if it is expanded.

j_gene,abundance,d_gene,v_gene,CDR3nt,CDR3aa
TRBJ1-2,NA,NA,TRBV30,TGTGCCTGGACCGTCTCAGGGTTTGGCTACACCTTC,CAWTVSGFGYTF
TRBJ2-2,few,NA,TRBV11-3,TGTGCCAGCAGCTTCACGAACACCGGGGAGCTGTTTTTT,CASSFTNTGELFF
TRBJ1-2,NA,NA,TRBV3-1/TRBV3-2,TGTGCCAGCAGCCCCCGACAGATTACTAACTATGGCTACACCTTC,CASSPRQITNYGYTF
TRBJ1-6,NA,NA,TRBV5-1,TGCGCCAGCAGCTTGGTCGGACAGTCTAATTCACCCCTCCACTTT,CASSLVGQSNSPLHF
TRBJ2-2,NA,NA,TRBV5-6,TGTGCCAGTCAAACCTTGGAGCTCCCCGGGGAGCTGTTTTTT,CASQTLELPGELFF
TRBJ2-1,NA,NA,TRBV5-1,TGCGCCAGCAGCTTGAACCCCTCGAGCCTTACTTACAATGAGCAGTTCTTC,CASSLNPSSLTYNEQFF
TRBJ2-1,NA,TRBD2,TRBV11-3,TGTGCCAGCAGCTCCTCTAGCGGGAGGAGAGCGAATGAGCAGTTCTTC,CASSSSSGRRANEQFF
TRBJ2-3,few,NA,TRBV6-7,TGTGCCAGCCCGCACTGCGGGGGCCTTGGCACAGATACGCAGTATTTT,CASPHCGGLGTDTQYF
TRBJ2-1,once,NA,TRBV5-5,TGTGCCAGCAGCTTGTATTTTAATGAGCAGTTCTTC,CASSLYFNEQFF
TRBJ1-1,once,TRBD1,TRBV10-3,TGTGCCACCCAGGACAGGGAAGGAACTGAAGCTTTCTTT,CATQDREGTEAFF
TRBJ2-1,NA,NA,TRBV4-1,TGCGCCAGCAGCCAAGATTGGGAGACCAGCTCCTACAATGAGCAGTTCTTC,CASSQDWETSSYNEQFF
TRBJ2-2,few,TRBD1,TRBV10-1,TGCGCCAGCAGCCGGACAGGGAACACCGGGGAGCTGTTTTTT,CASSRTGNTGELFF
TRBJ2-3,NA,NA,TRBV5-8,TGTGCCAGCAGCTTGAGGCCTAGCAGCCTCAGCACAGATACGCAGTATTTT,CASSLRPSSLSTDTQYF
TRBJ1-5,NA,TRBD1,TRBV15,TGTGCCACCAGCAAACCCGACAGGGGTAGAGGTCAGCCCCAGCATTTT,CATSKPDRGRGQPQHF
TRBJ1-2,once,TRBD1,TRBV10-3,TGTGCCATCAGTGAGGCGACAGGGGGATCTGGATATGGCTACACCTTC,CAISEATGGSGYGYTF
TRBJ2-1,NA,TRBD1,TRBV3-1/TRBV3-2,TGTGCCAGCAGCATCCAGGGGGCAATGGGCAATGAGCAGTTCTTC,CASSIQGAMGNEQFF
TRBJ2-7,NA,NA,TRBV24-1,TGTGCCACCGGTCTTGAGGGCAACTACGAGCAGTACTTC,CATGLEGNYEQYF
TRBJ1-2,NA,NA,TRBV19,TGTGCCAGTAAAGGACAGAACTATGGCTACACCTTC,CASKGQNYGYTF
TRBJ1-5,NA,TRBD1,TRBV10-2,TGCGCCAGCAGTGAAGGGACAGGGTACCATCAGCCCCAGCATTTT,CASSEGTGYHQPQHF
TRBJ2-7,NA,TRBD1,TRBV7-2,TGTGCCAGCAGCCTTACCGGGACAGGGCCCTACGAGCAGTACTTC,CASSLTGTGPYEQYF
TRBJ2-7,NA,NA,TRBV30,TGTGCCTGGAGCTGGGGGGACGGCGAGCAGTACTTC,CAWSWGDGEQYF
TRBJ1-4,once,NA,TRBV29-1,TGCAGCGTTGAAGTAGTCGAGGAGGGTGAAAAACTGTTTTTT,CSVEVVEEGEKLFF
TRBJ2-1,NA,NA,TRBV5-1,TGCGCCAGCTCCCCGGGAGACTCCTACAATGAGCAGTTCTTC,CASSPGDSYNEQFF
TRBJ2-3,NA,TRBD2,TRBV11-3,TGTGCCAGCAACCTAGGCGGGGGGGCACCAGATACGCAGTATTTT,CASNLGGGAPDTQYF
TRBJ2-1,NA,TRBD2,TRBV13,TGTGCCAGCAGCCCAACAGGGCTAGCGGGAAATGAGCAGTTCTTC,CASSPTGLAGNEQFF
TRBJ2-1,NA,TRBD1,TRBV3-1/TRBV3-2,TGTGCCAGCAGCTCCGGGACAGGGCCATACAATGAGCAGTTCTTC,CASSSGTGPYNEQFF
TRBJ2-3,NA,NA,TRBV13,TGTGCCAGCAGCTTAGACTCCCTTACAGATACGCAGTATTTT,CASSLDSLTDTQYF
TRBJ2-3,NA,TRBD2,TRBV2,TGTGCCAGCCGGACTAGACGAGATACGCAGGGCTATTTT,CASRTRRDTQGYF
TRBJ1-1,NA,NA,TRBV19,TGTGCCAGTACCGTCGGAGGGAGGGACACTGAAGCTTTCTTT,CASTVGGRDTEAFF
TRBJ2-4,NA,NA,TRBV18,TGTGCCAGCTCACCACAGGGGGTGAAAAACATTCAGTACTTC,CASSPQGVKNIQYF
TRBJ2-5,few,NA,TRBV9,TGTGCCAGCAGCGCCACCGGGGTAGTAGTCCAAGAGACCCAGTACTTC,CASSATGVVVQETQYF
TRBJ2-3,NA,TRBD2,TRBV4-1,TGCGCCAGCAGCCGATTAGCGGGTAGCACAGATACGCAGTATTTT,CASSRLAGSTDTQYF
TRBJ1-2,few,NA,TRBV21-1,TGTGCCAGCAGCAAATACTCGACAGGGTGGATGATTCATGGCTACACCTTC,CASSKYSTGWMIHGYTF
TRBJ1-5,once,NA,TRBV28,TGTGCCAGCAGTCCACTGTCGCAGGGCGTTAATCAGCCCCAGCATTTT,CASSPLSQGVNQPQHF
TRBJ2-5,NA,NA,TRBV18,TGTGCCAGCTCACCGGGCGTCCAAGAGACCCAGTACTTC,CASSPGVQETQYF
TRBJ2-5,NA,TRBD1,TRBV6-5,TGTGCCAGCAAACCGACAGGGTGGGAGACCCAGTACTTC,CASKPTGWETQYF
TRBJ1-5,NA,NA,TRBV7-2,TGTGCCAGCAGCTTATTGACAGGTAGCAATCAGCCCCAGCATTTT,CASSLLTGSNQPQHF
TRBJ2-1,NA,NA,TRBV6-2/TRBV6-3,TGTGCCAGCAGTTACTCGTGGGCGGGTAATGAGCAGTTCTTC,CASSYSWAGNEQFF
TRBJ1-1,once,NA,TRBV19,TGTGCCAGTAGTCCGGGGAGGGGGATCCTGAACACTGAAGCTTTCTTT,CASSPGRGILNTEAFF
TRBJ2-7,NA,NA,TRBV4-3,TGCGCCAGCAGCAATCAAAGGAAAGGGGGACTACCCTACGAGCAGTACTTC,CASSNQRKGGLPYEQYF
TRBJ1-2,NA,NA,TRBV19,TGTGCCAGTACCCCTCGGGAGGGGAACTATGGCTACACCTTC,CASTPREGNYGYTF
TRBJ1-5,NA,TRBD1,TRBV7-2,TGTGCCAGCAGCTTAGTAGGGGGACAGGGAAGTCAGCCCCAGCATTTT,CASSLVGGQGSQPQHF
TRBJ2-7,NA,TRBD1,TRBV6-6,TGTGCCAGCAGTGCCATCCGGACAGGGGGCCCAGGGCAGTACTTC,CASSAIRTGGPGQYF
TRBJ2-7,once,NA,TRBV5-1,TGCGCCAGCAGCTTGCAGGGCCCGACGGAGCAGTACTTC,CASSLQGPTEQYF
TRBJ2-5,few,TRBD1,TRBV4-1,TGCGCCAGCAGCCAGGCCGGGACAGATCAAGAGACCCAGTACTTC,CASSQAGTDQETQYF
TRBJ2-7,NA,TRBD1,TRBV5-1,TGCGCCAGCAGCTTGTTCCCCCCGGGACAGGGGGCATACGAGCAGTACTTC,CASSLFPPGQGAYEQYF
TRBJ1-1,NA,TRBD1,TRBV2,TGTGCCAGCACCCCCTCCCAGGGGGCTTACACTGAAGCTTTCTTT,CASTPSQGAYTEAFF
TRBJ1-2,NA,NA,TRBV7-9,TGTGCCAGCAGCTTAGAGCCCTATGGCTACACCTTC,CASSLEPYGYTF